The entry below describes one TCR beta chain. The data are from a study of control samples from healthy donors and cancer patients. The assay was immunoSEQ multiplex PCR, and TCRdb's table has in-frame clones only and misses some. The table records approximately 190,000 clones, around 90% of them present only once. Germline V gives CDR1 SNHLY, CDR2 FYNNEI. The CDR3 has 12 amino acids. Trimming left V 2 bases short and J 3 bases short, with 5 bases between. The chain carries TRBV2 and TRBJ2-7, with D uncertain. Sample: blood. This sequence was found in a man aged 25 to 40 in good health. The CDR3 reads CASSEPLYEQYF. In DNA form, the CDR3 reads TGTGCCAGCAGTGAACCCCTCTACGAGCAGTACTTC.